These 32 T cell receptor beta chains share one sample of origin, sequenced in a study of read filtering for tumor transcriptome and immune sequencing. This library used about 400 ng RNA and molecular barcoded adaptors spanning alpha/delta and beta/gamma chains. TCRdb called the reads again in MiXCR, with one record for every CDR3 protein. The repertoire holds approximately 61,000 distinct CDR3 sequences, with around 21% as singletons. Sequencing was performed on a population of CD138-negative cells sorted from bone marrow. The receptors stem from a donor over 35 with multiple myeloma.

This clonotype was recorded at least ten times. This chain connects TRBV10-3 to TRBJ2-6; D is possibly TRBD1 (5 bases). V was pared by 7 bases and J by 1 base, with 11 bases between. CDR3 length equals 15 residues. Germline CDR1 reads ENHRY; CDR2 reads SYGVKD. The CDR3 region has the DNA TGTGCCATCAATGTTGGGGCTTCTGGGGCCAACGTCCTGACTTTC. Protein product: CAINVGASGANVLTF.

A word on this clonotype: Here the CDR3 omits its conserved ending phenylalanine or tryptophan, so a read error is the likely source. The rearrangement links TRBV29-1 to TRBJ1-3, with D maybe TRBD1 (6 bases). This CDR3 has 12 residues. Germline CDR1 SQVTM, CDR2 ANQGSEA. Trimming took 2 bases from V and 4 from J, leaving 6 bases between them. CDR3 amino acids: CSVETGGNTIYL. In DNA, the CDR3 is TGCAGCGTTGAAACAGGGGGAAACACCATATATCTT.

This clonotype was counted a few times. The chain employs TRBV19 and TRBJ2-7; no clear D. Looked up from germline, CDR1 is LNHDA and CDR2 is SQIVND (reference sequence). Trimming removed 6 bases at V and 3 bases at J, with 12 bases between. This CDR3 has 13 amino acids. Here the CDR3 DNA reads TGTGCCAGTAGCTCCGGGCCGTTCTACGAGCAGTACTTC. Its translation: CASSSGPFYEQYF.

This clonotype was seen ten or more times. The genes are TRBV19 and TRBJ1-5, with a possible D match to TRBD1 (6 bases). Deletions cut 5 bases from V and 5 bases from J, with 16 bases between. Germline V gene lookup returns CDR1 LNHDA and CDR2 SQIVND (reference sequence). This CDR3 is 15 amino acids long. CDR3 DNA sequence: TGTGCCAGTAGTGGCCCGGGACAACCCGATCAGCCCCAGCATTTT. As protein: CASSGPGQPDQPQHF. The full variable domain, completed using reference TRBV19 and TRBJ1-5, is DGGITQSPKYLFRKEGQNVTLSCEQNLNHDAMYWYRQDPGQGLRLIYYSQIVNDFQKGDIAEGYSVSREKKESFPLTVTSAQKNPTAFYLCASSGPGQPDQPQHFGDGTRLSIL.

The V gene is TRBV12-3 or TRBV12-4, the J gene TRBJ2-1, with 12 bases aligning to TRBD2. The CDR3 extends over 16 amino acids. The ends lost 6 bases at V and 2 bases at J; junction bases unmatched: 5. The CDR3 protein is CASRIASGGAYNEQFF. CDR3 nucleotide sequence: TGTGCCAGCAGGATCGCTAGCGGGGGGGCCTACAATGAGCAGTTCTTC.

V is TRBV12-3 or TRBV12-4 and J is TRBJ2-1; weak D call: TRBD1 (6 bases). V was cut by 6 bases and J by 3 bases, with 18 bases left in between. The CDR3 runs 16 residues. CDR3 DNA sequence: TGTGCCAGCAGAATAGAGAGGGGGACCTACTACAATGAGCAGTTCTTC. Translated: CASRIERGTYYNEQFF.

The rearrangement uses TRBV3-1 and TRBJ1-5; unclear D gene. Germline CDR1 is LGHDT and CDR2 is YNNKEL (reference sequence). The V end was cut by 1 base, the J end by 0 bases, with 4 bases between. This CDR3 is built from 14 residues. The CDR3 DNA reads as TGTGCCAGCAGCCAAGTGTCTAGCAATCAGCCCCAGCATTTT. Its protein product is CASSQVSSNQPQHF.

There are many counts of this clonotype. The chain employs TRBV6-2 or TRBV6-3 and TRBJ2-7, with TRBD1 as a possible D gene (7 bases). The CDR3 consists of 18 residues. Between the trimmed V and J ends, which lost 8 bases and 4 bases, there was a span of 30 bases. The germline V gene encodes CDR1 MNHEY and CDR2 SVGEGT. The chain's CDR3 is CASSGGIPWRGRDYEQYF. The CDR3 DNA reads TGTGCCAGCTCAGGGGGAATCCCCTGGCGTGGGCGGGATTACGAGCAGTACTTC.

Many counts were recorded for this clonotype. CDR3 nucleotides: TGTGCCACCAGCCTCGCGGCTAGCAGATACAATGAGCAGTTCTTC. The encoded protein is CATSLAASRYNEQFF. The J gene is TRBJ2-1, the V gene TRBV15; possible D gene TRBD2, 5 bases. The length of the CDR3 is 15 residues. V lost 5 bases, J lost 4 bases, and 15 bases lay in between. CDR1 and CDR2 from the germline V gene are LNHNV and YYDKDF (reference sequence).

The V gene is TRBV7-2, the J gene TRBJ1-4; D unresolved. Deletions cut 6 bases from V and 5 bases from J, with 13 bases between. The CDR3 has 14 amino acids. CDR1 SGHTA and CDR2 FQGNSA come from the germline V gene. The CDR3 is CASRLGGLNEKLFF. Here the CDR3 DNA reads TGTGCCAGCAGATTGGGCGGGCTAAATGAAAAACTGTTTTTT.

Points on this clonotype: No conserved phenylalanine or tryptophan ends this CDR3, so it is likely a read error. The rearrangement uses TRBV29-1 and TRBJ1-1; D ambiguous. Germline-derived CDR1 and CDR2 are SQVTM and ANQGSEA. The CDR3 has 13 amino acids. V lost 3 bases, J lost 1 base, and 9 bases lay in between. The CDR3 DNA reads TGCAGCGTTGAGGAGCAAAGGAACACTGAAGCTTTCATT. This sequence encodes CSVEEQRNTEAFI.

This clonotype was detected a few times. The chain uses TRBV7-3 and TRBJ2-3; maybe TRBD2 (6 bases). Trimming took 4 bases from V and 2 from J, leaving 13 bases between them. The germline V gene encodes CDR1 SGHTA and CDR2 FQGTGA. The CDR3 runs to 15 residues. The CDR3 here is CASSSGSSPTDTQYF. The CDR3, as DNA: TGTGCCAGCAGCTCCGGGAGTTCGCCCACAGATACGCAGTATTTT.

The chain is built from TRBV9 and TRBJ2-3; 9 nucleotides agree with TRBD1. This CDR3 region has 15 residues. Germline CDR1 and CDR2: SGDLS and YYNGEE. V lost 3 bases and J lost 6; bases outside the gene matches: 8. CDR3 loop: CASSAGTGLADTQYF. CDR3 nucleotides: TGTGCCAGCAGCGCAGGGACAGGGCTGGCCGATACGCAGTATTTT.

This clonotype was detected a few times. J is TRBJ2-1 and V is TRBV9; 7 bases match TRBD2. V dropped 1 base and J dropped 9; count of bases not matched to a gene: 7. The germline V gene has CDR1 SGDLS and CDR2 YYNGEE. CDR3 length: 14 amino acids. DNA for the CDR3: TGTGCCAGCAGCGTAACTCTAGCGGAGGCTGAGCAGTTCTTC. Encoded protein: CASSVTLAEAEQFF.

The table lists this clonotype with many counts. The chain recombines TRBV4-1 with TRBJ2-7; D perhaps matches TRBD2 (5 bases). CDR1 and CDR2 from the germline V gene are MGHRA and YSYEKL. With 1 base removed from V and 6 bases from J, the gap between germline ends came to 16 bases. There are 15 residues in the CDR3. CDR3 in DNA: TGCGCCAGCAGCCAAGGGTTTGGATATGAGGGCGAGCAGTACTTC. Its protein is CASSQGFGYEGEQYF.

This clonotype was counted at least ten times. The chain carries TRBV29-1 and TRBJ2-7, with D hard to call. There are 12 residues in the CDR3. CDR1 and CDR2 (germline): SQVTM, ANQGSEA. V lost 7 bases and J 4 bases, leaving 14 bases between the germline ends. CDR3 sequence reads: CSASISGYEQYF. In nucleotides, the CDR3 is TGCAGCGCATCGATATCTGGATACGAGCAGTACTTC.

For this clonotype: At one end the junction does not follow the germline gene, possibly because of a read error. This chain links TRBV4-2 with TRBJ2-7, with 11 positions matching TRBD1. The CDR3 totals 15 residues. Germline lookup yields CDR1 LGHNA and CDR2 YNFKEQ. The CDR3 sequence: CASGHRDRGAYEQYF. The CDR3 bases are TGTGCCAGCGGCCACCGGGACAGGGGGGCCTACGAGCAGTACTTC.

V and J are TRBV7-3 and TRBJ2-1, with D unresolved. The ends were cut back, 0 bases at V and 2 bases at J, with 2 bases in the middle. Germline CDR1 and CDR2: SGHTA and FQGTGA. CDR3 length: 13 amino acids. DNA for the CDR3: TGTGCCAGCAGCTTAACCACCTACAATGAGCAGTTCTTC. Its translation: CASSLTTYNEQFF.

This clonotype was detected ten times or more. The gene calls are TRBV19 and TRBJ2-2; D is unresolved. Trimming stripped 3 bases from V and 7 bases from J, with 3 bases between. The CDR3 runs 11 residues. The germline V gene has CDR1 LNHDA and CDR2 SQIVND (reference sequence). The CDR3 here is CASSIVGELFF. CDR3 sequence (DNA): TGTGCCAGTAGTATCGTCGGGGAGCTGTTTTTT.

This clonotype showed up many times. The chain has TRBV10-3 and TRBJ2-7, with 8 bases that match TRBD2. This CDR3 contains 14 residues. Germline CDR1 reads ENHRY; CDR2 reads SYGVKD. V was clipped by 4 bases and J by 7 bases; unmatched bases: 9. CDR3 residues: CAISGYTPGGEQYF. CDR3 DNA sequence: TGTGCCATCAGTGGTTATACCCCGGGGGGGGAGCAGTACTTC.

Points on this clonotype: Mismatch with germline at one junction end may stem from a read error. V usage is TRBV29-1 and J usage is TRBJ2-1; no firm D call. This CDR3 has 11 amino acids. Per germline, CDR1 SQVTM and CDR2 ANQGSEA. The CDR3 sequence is CSWIVWNEQFF. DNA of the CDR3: TGCAGTTGGATTGTTTGGAATGAGCAGTTCTTT.

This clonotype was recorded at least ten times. In DNA form, the CDR3 reads TGTGCCAGCTCACCACAGGGGACAGGGGGTAATGAGCAGTTCTTC. It is translated as CASSPQGTGGNEQFF. The chain recombines TRBV18 with TRBJ2-1; 11 positions agree with TRBD1. The trim removed 1 base at V and 7 bases at J, leaving 3 bases unmatched. CDR1 and CDR2 from the germline V gene are KGHSH and LQKENI. CDR3 size: 15 residues.

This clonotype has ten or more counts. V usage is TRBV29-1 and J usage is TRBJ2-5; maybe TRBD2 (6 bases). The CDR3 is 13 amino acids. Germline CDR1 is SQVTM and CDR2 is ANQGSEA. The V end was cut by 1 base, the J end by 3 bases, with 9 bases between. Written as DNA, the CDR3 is TGCAGCGTTGAAGGCGGGAAAAAAGAGACCCAGTACTTC. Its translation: CSVEGGKKETQYF.

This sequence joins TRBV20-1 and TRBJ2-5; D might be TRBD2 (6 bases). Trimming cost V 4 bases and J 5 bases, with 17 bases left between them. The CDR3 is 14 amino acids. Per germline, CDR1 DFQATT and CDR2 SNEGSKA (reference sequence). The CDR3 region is CSAITEGAWETQYF. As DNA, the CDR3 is TGCAGTGCTATCACGGAGGGAGCCTGGGAGACCCAGTACTTC.

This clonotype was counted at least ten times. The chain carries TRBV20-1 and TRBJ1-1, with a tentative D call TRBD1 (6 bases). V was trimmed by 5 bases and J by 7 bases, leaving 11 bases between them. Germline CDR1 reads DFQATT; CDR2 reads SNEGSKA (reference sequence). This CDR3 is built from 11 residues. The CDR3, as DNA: TGCAGTGCTGACAGGAAGATTGAAGCTTTCTTT. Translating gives CSADRKIEAFF.

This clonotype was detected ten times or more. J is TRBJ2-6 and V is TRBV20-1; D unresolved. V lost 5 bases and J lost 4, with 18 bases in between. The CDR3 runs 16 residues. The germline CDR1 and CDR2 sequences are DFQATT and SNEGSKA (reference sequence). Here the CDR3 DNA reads TGCAGTGCTCTCGAATGGGGTAAAGCAGGGGCCAACGTCCTGACTTTC. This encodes CSALEWGKAGANVLTF.

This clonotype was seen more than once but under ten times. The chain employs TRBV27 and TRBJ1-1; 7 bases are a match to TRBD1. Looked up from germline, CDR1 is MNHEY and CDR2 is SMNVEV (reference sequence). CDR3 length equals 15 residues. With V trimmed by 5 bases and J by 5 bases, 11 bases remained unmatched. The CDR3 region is CASSILRTGGTEAFF. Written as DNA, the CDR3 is TGTGCCAGCAGTATTCTCAGGACAGGAGGGACTGAAGCTTTCTTT.

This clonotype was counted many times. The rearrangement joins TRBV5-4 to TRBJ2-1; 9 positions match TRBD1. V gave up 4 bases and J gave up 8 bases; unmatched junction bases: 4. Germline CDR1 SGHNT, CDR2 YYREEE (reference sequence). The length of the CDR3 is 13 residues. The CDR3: CASSIDRGDEQFF. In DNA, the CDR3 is TGTGCCAGCAGCATAGACAGGGGGGATGAGCAGTTCTTC.

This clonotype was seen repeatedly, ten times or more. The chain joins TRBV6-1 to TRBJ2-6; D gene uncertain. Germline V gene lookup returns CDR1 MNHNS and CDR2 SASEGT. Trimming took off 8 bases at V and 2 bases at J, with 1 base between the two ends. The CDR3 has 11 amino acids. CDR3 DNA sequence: TGTGCCAGCGCTGGGGCCAACGTCCTGACTTTC. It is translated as CASAGANVLTF.

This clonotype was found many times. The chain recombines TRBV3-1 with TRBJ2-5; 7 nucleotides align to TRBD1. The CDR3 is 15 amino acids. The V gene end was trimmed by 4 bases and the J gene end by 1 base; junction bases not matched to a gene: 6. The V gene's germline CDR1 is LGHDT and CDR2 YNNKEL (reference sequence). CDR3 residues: CASSRRQGAQETQYF. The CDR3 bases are TGTGCCAGCAGCCGCCGACAGGGCGCCCAAGAGACCCAGTACTTC.

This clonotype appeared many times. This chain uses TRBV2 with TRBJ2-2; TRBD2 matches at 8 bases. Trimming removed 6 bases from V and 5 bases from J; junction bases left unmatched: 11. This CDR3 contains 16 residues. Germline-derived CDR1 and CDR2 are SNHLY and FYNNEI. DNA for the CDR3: TGTGCCAGCAGAAGGAGCGGGGGCCCCAGGACCGGGGAGCTGTTTTTT. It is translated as CASRRSGGPRTGELFF.

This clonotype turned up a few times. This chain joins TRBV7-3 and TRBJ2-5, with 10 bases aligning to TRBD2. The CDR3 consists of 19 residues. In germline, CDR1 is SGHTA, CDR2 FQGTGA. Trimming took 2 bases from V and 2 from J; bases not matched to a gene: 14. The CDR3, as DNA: TGTGCCAGCAGCTTAGTAGCGGGAGGAACTGGGCATCCGCAAGAGACCCAGTACTTC. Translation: CASSLVAGGTGHPQETQYF.